The source of this T cell receptor beta chain is a study of blood T cell repertoires in COVID-19. V was trimmed by 6 bases and J by 6 bases, leaving 6 bases between them. CDR1 and CDR2 (germline): SNHLY, FYNNEI. The CDR3 contains 12 residues. Sequencing used immunoSEQ multiplex PCR; TCRdb keeps in-frame clones, though not all of them. The sample records 200,000 to 300,000 clones, approximately 86% being singletons. Source material: peripheral blood. The V gene is TRBV2, the J gene TRBJ1-6; D is undetermined. The origin of this receptor is a man in his forties who had recovered from COVID-19. This CDR3 is CASREGNSPLHF. The DNA for the CDR3 is TGTGCCAGCAGGGAGGGTAATTCACCCCTCCACTTT.